Sequencing of this T cell receptor beta chain was carried out in a study of regulatory T cells in long-lasting Graves disease (TCRdb year 2021). About the full investigation: To count as having persistent Graves' disease, a patient had to have received antithyroid drug treatment for over 5 years with TSH receptor autoantibodies remaining persistently positive. On average, persistent Graves' disease patients in the clinical cohort had been on antithyroid drugs for roughly 11 years. The study was conducted in China and was registered as a clinical trial. Patients with persistent Graves' disease were compared with patients with newly diagnosed Graves' disease using TCR sequencing and RNA sequencing of peripheral blood. A total of roughly 35 samples underwent TCR sequencing: around 13 from persistent and some 20 from newly diagnosed Graves' disease patients. Overall study outcomes, separate from this receptor: The authors noted that the small sample size was a limitation that may lower accuracy. Persistent disease showed preferential use of TRBV28, TRBJ1-2 and TRBJ2-5, whereas newly diagnosed disease favored TRBV20-1 and TRBJ2-1. Sequencing and analysis were limited to the TCR beta chain. Persistent patients shared more public clonotypes among themselves (around 2,500) than newly diagnosed patients did (approximately 870). Compared with newly diagnosed patients, patients with persistent Graves' disease had lower TCR Shannon entropy and fewer highly expanded clones, which suggests clonal expansion. The study examined only peripheral blood because the primary lesion, thyroid tissue, could not be accessed.

The library was generated by multiplex PCR. The data were produced on an Illumina HiSeq 4000. iRepertoire HTBI primers and Arm-PCR amplification of CDR3 regions were used to construct TCR beta libraries. Before sequencing, the PCR products went through gel purification. As for the authors' bioinformatics: Gene usage analysis of CDR3 amino acid clonotypes relied on the roughly 60 TRBV and 14 TRBJ segments identified across samples. COPE and FqMerger were used to merge the filtered high-quality paired reads into contigs. BLAST was used to align contigs to IMGT TRBV, TRBD and TRBJ reference genes, with CDR3 defined following IMGT. Clonotypes above 0.1% frequency were classified as highly expanded clones. Shannon entropy served as the measure of repertoire diversity, while the Gini coefficient captured V-J evenness. Clonotypes shared by more than one individual were considered public. TCRdb cleaned the public reads at Q25 with fastp, built clones with MiXCR and kept in-frame beta chains. Each record represents a unique CDR3 protein, reported with the most common genes and DNA among its rows. None of the V and J calls come from the authors' own analysis; TCRdb made them. The sample table records around 430,000 distinct CDR3 sequences; about 20% of these occur just once. The ten largest clones capture under 15% of the sample.

Reading the label with the study, this specimen's time point is: persistent/refractory GD, antithyroid drugs over 5 years with positive TRAb. For both TCR sequencing and RNA sequencing, RNA was extracted from PBMCs in TRIzol. The diagnosis of Graves' disease was made according to American Thyroid Association guidelines. Patients for the study were recruited at an endocrinology department in Xi'an, China. Each patient gave approximately 10 milliliters of peripheral blood, collected in an EDTA anticoagulant tube. Ficoll Paque Plus density gradient separation was used to isolate PBMCs, and no further T cell sorting was done. RNA quality was checked with an Agilent 2100 Bioanalyzer and agarose gel, and concentration with a NanoDrop 2000. The germline V gene encodes CDR1 LGHNA and CDR2 YSLEER. The CDR3 numbers 15 residues from cysteine through phenylalanine. This entry keeps only the CDR3 DNA: 45 bases, framed from base 1. Trimming at the junction amounts to 1 base on V and 5 bases on J, and the germline ends lie 14 bases apart.

As concerns this clonotype: Its specific antigen is unknown. Base qualities were left out, and no much larger clone turns up one base away.

The starting material was peripheral blood mononuclear cells (PBMCs), obtained when the disease was refractory, from a patient treated with antithyroid drugs. This receptor was taken from a female donor with Graves disease. The sequence joins TRBV4-3 to TRBJ2-5; tentative D gene TRBD1, with 5 bases matching. The DNA is as follows: TGCGCCAGCAGCCAAGTAGTTCGGTCAGGGGAGACCCAGTACTTC. Its translation reads: CASSQVVRSGETQYF.